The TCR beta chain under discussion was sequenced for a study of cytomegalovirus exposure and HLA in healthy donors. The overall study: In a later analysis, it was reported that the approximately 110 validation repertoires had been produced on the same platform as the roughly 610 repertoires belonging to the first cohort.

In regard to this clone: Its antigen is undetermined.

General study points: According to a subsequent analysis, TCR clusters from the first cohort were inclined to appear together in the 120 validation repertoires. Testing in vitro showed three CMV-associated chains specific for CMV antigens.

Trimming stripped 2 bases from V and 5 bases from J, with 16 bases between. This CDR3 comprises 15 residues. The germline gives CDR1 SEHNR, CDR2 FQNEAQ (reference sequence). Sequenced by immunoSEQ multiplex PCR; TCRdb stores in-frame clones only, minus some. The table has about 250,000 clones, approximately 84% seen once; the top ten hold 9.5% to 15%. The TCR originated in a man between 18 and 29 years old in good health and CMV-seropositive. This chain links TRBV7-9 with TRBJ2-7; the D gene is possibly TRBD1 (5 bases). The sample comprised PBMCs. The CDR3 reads CASSLFAGSRDEQYF. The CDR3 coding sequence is TGTGCCAGCAGCTTATTTGCAGGGTCACGCGACGAGCAGTACTTC.